This T cell receptor beta chain is from a study of blood T cell repertoires in COVID-19. The wider study: T cells, B-cell-depleted T cells, or PBMCs provided the cDNA or gDNA that served as material.

Per the authors' pipeline: Estimated nucleated cell counts came from reference gene primer amplification. The protocol was immunoSEQ multiplex PCR, while the TCRdb copy is restricted to in-frame clones and leaves out a portion. For V, J and clone size, that table is used; D and trimming come from the DNA. The sample shows tens of thousands of clones, around 82% of them seen only once. The TCR originated in a woman older than 75 with acute or convalescent COVID-19. Sample: peripheral blood.

This CDR3 is CATSDSRSNEKLFF. CDR3 DNA sequence: TGTGCCACCAGTGATTCGCGGAGTAATGAAAAACTGTTTTTT. The chain has TRBV24-1 and TRBJ1-4, with D unclear. Germline V CDR1 and CDR2: KGHDR, SFDVKD. V dropped 2 bases and J dropped 4 bases, with 7 bases sitting between them. There are 14 residues in the CDR3.